This is a list of T cell receptor beta chains from one sample in a study of cytomegalovirus exposure and HLA in healthy donors. TCRdb's copy holds only in-frame clones and misses some; the assay was immunoSEQ multiplex PCR. The sample lists 200,000 to 250,000 clones, about 83% occurring once. The sequencing sample was made of PBMCs. The origin of the receptors is a man aged 18 to 29 in good health and CMV-seronegative. CDR3s include the opening cysteine and the closing phenylalanine or tryptophan. The D gene is left open where the match is weak. Clone sizes are given selectively: once, few, many, or a class where the clone is expanded.

clone_size j_call cdr3_length v_call d_call cdr3_nt cdr3_aa
NA TRBJ2-2 14 TRBV28 NA TGTGCCAGCAGCACGCCGGGACACTCCGGGGAGCTGTTTTTT CASSTPGHSGELFF
NA TRBJ2-3 19 TRBV9 TRBD2 TGTGCCAGCAGCGTAGGAGGAAGCGGACTAGCGGGAGAGGGAGATACGCAGTATTTT CASSVGGSGLAGEGDTQYF
NA TRBJ1-3 12 TRBV29-1 NA TGCAGCGCCCGACAGGCTGGAAACACCATATATTTT CSARQAGNTIYF
NA TRBJ2-7 15 TRBV29-1 NA TGCAGCGTCCGACAGGAACCGGGATTGGCCTACGAGCAGTACTTC CSVRQEPGLAYEQYF
once TRBJ1-5 14 TRBV6-5 NA TGTGCCAGCAGTTATTCGACAGGCAATCAGCCCCAGCATTTT CASSYSTGNQPQHF
NA TRBJ2-2 13 TRBV2 NA TGTGCCAGCAGTCCAGACGGGACCGGGGAGCTGTTTTTT CASSPDGTGELFF
NA TRBJ2-2 14 TRBV29-1 TRBD1 TGCAGCGTTTTAGGGGGCCCGAACACCGGGGAGCTGTTTTTT CSVLGGPNTGELFF
once TRBJ2-2 13 TRBV29-1 NA TGCAGCGTTATGGGGGGTCACACCGGGGAGCTGTTTTTT CSVMGGHTGELFF
NA TRBJ2-7 15 TRBV5-1 TRBD1 TGCGCCAGCAGCTTGTCCGGGACAGGGGGAGACGAGCAGTACTTC CASSLSGTGGDEQYF
NA TRBJ2-1 13 TRBV6-5 TRBD1 TGTGCCAGCACCCCGACAGGGATCAATGAGCAGTTCTTC CASTPTGINEQFF
NA TRBJ1-3 13 TRBV4-3 NA TGCGCCAGCAGCCAAGTCGAGGCGGGCACCATATATTTT CASSQVEAGTIYF
NA TRBJ2-2 14 TRBV6-1 NA TGTGCCAGCAGTAGCCATAGCGGCACCGGGGAGCTGTTTTTT CASSSHSGTGELFF
NA TRBJ1-5 15 TRBV27 NA TGTGCCAGCAGTTCCCAGGGGAATTCGAATCAGCCCCAGCATTTT CASSSQGNSNQPQHF
NA TRBJ2-1 15 TRBV6-1 TRBD2 TGTGCCAGCAACCTGGGACTAGCGGGTTACAATGAGCAGTTCTTC CASNLGLAGYNEQFF
once TRBJ2-7 15 TRBV11-2 NA TGTGCCAGCAGCTTATCAGGGGGGCCCTCCTACGAGCAGTACTTC CASSLSGGPSYEQYF
once TRBJ1-6 15 TRBV6-5 NA TGTGCCAGCAGTCTACAAACAGGGAACGTTTCACCCCTCCACTTT CASSLQTGNVSPLHF
NA TRBJ2-5 14 TRBV7-9 TRBD2 TGTGCCAGCAGCCACGAAACTAGCGTACCAGGCCAGTACTTC CASSHETSVPGQYF
NA TRBJ2-7 14 TRBV6-1 TRBD1 TGTGCCAGCAGTCAGGACAGGTTAACGGAAGAGCAGTACTTC CASSQDRLTEEQYF
NA TRBJ1-1 16 TRBV27 TRBD1 TGTGCCAGCAGTTTAGCCCCGACAGGGTGGGGTACTGAAGCTTTCTTT CASSLAPTGWGTEAFF
NA TRBJ1-5 16 TRBV27 NA TGTGCCAGCGCTTTGTCACGGGATGGTGCTAATCAGCCCCAGCATTTT CASALSRDGANQPQHF
NA TRBJ2-7 12 TRBV11-2 NA TGTGCCAGCACGGATTCCCGGGACGAGCAGTACTTC CASTDSRDEQYF
NA TRBJ1-1 13 TRBV5-4 NA TGTGCCAGCAGCTTCGGGACAACTACTGAAGCTTTCTTT CASSFGTTTEAFF
NA TRBJ1-1 15 TRBV11-2 NA TGTGCCAGCAGGGGTGGTTGGTCAGGTCACACTGAAGCTTTCTTT CASRGGWSGHTEAFF
NA TRBJ1-4 14 TRBV19 NA TGTGCCAGCGGACCGGGAGGAGGGCGTGAAAAACTGTTTTTT CASGPGGGREKLFF
NA TRBJ1-4 14 TRBV4-3 NA TGCGCCAGCAGCCAAGATCCTGACGGGGAAGAACTGTTTTTT CASSQDPDGEELFF
NA TRBJ2-7 12 TRBV2 NA TGTGCCAGAGGGGCGGGGTCCCACGAGCAGTACTTC CARGAGSHEQYF
NA TRBJ2-3 15 TRBV19 TRBD1 TGTGCCAGTAGGGAGACAGGGGCCGTCACAGATACGCAGTATTTT CASRETGAVTDTQYF
NA TRBJ2-3 15 TRBV28 TRBD2 TGTGCCAGCAGTCCTCTAGCGGGGGGGAGAGATACGCAGTATTTT CASSPLAGGRDTQYF
NA TRBJ2-7 17 TRBV7-9 NA TGTGCCAGCAGCCAATACGCTCCCCGGGACAAGGACTACGAGCAGTACTTC CASSQYAPRDKDYEQYF
NA TRBJ2-3 16 TRBV7-2 TRBD2 TGTGCCAGCAGCTTAAGCCCTAGCGGGGACACAGATACGCAGTATTTT CASSLSPSGDTDTQYF
NA TRBJ2-7 13 TRBV19 NA TGTGCCAGTTCGTCACAGACCCGCTACGAGCAGTACTTC CASSSQTRYEQYF
NA TRBJ2-1 13 TRBV6-5 TRBD1 TGTGCCAGCCGGACAGGGGTTTACAATGAGCAGTTCTTC CASRTGVYNEQFF
once TRBJ2-1 15 TRBV9 TRBD2 TGTGCCAGCAGCGAGAGAGGGGACTACTACAATGAGCAGTTCTTC CASSERGDYYNEQFF
NA TRBJ2-3 14 TRBV6-6 TRBD1 TGTGCCAGCAGTCCGGGACAGAACACAGATACGCAGTATTTT CASSPGQNTDTQYF
NA TRBJ2-7 14 TRBV29-1 NA TGCAGCGTTGACGGCCAGGGTGATTCCTACGAGCAGTACTTC CSVDGQGDSYEQYF
NA TRBJ2-5 15 TRBV7-2 NA TGTGCCAGCAGCTTAGCGCTCCTCAGGGAAGAGACCCAGTACTTC CASSLALLREETQYF
few TRBJ1-2 10 TRBV28 NA TGTGCCAGCAGGTCGCTAACCTACACCTTC CASRSLTYTF
NA TRBJ1-1 13 TRBV30 NA TGTGCCTGGAGTAGCTTCTCGAACACTGAAGCTTTCTTT CAWSSFSNTEAFF
NA TRBJ1-1 15 TRBV5-1 TRBD1 TGCGCCAGCAGCACGGGACAGGGGTTTATCACTGAAGCTTTCTTT CASSTGQGFITEAFF
NA TRBJ2-2 15 TRBV9 NA TGTGCCAGCAGCGTCGGGACATCAGTCGCCGGGGAGCTGTTTTTT CASSVGTSVAGELFF